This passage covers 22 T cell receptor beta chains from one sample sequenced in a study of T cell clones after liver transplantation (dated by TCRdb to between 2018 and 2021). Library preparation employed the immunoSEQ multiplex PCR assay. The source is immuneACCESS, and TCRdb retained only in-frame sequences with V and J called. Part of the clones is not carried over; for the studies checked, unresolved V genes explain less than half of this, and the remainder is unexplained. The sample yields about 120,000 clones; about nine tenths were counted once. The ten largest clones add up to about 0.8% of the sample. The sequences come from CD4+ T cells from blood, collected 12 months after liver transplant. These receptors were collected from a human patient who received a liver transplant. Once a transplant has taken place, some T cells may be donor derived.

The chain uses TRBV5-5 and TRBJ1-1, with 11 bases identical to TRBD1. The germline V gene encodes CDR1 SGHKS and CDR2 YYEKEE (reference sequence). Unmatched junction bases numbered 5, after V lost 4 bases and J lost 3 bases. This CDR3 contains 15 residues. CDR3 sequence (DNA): TGTGCCAGCAGCCAAGGACAGGGGGCCTACACTGAAGCTTTCTTT. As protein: CASSQGQGAYTEAFF.

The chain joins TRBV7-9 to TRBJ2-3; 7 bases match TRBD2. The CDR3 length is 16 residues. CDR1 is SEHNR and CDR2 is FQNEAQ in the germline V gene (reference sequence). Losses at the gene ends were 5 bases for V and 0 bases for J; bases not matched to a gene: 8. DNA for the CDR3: TGTGCCAGCAGCCCGACGCGACTAGCTAGCACAGATACGCAGTATTTT. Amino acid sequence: CASSPTRLASTDTQYF.

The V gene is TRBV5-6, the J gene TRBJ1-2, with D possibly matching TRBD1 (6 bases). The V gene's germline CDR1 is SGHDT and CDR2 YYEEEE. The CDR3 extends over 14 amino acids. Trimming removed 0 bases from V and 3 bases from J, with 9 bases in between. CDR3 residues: CASSLGGQYYGYTF. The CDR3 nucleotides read TGTGCCAGCAGCTTGGGGGGGCAGTACTATGGCTACACCTTC.

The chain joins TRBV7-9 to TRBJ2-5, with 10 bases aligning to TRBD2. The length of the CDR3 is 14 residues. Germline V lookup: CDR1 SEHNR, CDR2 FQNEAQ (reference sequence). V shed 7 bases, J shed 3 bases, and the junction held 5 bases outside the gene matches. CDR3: CASNTGLAEETQYF. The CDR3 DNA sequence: TGTGCCAGCAACACAGGACTAGCGGAAGAGACCCAGTACTTC. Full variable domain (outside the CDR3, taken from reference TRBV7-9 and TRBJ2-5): DTGVSQNPRHKITKRGQNVTFRCDPISEHNRLYWYRQTLGQGPEFLTYFQNEAQLEKSRLLSDRFSAERPKGSFSTLEIQRTEQGDSAMYLCASNTGLAEETQYFGPGTRLLVL.

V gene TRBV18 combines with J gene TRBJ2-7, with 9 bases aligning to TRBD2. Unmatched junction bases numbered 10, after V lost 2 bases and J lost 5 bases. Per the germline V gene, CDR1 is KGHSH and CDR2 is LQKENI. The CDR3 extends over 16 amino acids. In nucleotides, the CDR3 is TGTGCCAGCTCACCAAGCACACTAGCGGGTGGGGACGAGCAGTACTTC. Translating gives CASSPSTLAGGDEQYF. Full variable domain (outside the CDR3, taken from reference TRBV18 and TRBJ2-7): NAGVMQNPRHLVRRRGQEARLRCSPMKGHSHVYWYRQLPEEGLKFMVYLQKENIIDESGMPKERFSAEFPKEGPSILRIQQVVRGDSAAYFCASSPSTLAGGDEQYFGPGTRLTVT.

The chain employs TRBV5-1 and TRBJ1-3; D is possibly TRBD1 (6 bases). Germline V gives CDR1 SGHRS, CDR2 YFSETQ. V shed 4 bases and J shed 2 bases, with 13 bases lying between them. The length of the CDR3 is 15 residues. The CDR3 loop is CASSQQGGAGNTIYF. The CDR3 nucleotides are TGCGCCAGCAGCCAACAGGGAGGAGCTGGAAACACCATATATTTT.

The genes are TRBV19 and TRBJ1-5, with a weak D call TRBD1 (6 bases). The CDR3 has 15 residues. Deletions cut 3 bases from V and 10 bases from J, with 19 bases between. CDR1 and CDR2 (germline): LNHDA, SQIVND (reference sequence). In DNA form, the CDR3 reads TGTGCCAGTAGTATTTCGGGGGGCGCCTACGTCCCCCAGCATTTT. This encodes CASSISGGAYVPQHF. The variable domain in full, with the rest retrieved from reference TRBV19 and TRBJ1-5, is DGGITQSPKYLFRKEGQNVTLSCEQNLNHDAMYWYRQDPGQGLRLIYYSQIVNDFQKGDIAEGYSVSREKKESFPLTVTSAQKNPTAFYLCASSISGGAYVPQHFGDGTRLSIL.

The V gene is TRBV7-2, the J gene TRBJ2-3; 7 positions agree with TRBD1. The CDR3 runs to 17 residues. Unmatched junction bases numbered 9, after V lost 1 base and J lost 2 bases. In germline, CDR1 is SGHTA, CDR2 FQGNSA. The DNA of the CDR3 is TGTGCCAGCAGCTTAGGGTTGAGACAGGGTCACACAGATACGCAGTATTTT. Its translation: CASSLGLRQGHTDTQYF. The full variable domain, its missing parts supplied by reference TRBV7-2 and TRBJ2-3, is GAGVSQSPSNKVTEKGKDVELRCDPISGHTALYWYRQSLGQGLEFLIYFQGNSAPDKSGLPSDRFSAERTGGSVSTLTIQRTQQEDSAVYLCASSLGLRQGHTDTQYFGPGTRLTVL.

CDR3 DNA: TGTGCCAGCTCACTAAAGGGAGGGGCAGTAGGGATGATGAACACTGAAGCTTTCTTT. Its translation is CASSLKGGAVGMMNTEAFF. V gene TRBV18 combines with J gene TRBJ1-1, with D possibly TRBD1 on 5 matching bases. Germline CDR1 is KGHSH and CDR2 is LQKENI. The length of the CDR3 is 19 residues. V was pared by 4 bases and J by 0 bases, with 24 bases between.

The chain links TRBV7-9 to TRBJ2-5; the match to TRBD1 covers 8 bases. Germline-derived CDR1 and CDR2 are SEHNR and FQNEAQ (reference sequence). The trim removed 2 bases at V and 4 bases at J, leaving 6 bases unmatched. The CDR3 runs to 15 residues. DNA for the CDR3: TGTGCCAGCAGCTTATATCAGGGGGCGCGAGAGACCCAGTACTTC. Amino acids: CASSLYQGARETQYF.

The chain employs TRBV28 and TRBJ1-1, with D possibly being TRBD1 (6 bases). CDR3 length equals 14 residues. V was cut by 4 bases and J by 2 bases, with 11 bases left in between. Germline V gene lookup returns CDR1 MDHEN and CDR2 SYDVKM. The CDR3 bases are TGTGCCAGCAGTTCGGAGGGGGGCAACACTGAAGCTTTCTTT. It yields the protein CASSSEGGNTEAFF.

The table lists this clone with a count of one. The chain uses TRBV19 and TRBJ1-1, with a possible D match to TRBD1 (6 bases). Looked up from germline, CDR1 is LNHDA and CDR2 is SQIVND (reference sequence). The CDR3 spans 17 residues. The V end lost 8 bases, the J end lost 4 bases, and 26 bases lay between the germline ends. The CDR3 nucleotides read TGTGCCAGTGGTCCCGCGGGGGCCAGGGCCCCTGGCACTGAAGCTTTCTTT. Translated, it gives CASGPAGARAPGTEAFF. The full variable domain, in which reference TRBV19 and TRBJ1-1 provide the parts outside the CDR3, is DGGITQSPKYLFRKEGQNVTLSCEQNLNHDAMYWYRQDPGQGLRLIYYSQIVNDFQKGDIAEGYSVSREKKESFPLTVTSAQKNPTAFYLCASGPAGARAPGTEAFFGQGTRLTVV.

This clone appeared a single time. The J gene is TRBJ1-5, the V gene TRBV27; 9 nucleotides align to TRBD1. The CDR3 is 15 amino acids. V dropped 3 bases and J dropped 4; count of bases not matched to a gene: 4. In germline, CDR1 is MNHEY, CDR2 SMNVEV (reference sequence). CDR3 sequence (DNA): TGTGCCAGCAGTTTCCTCGGGACAGGGAATCAGCCCCAGCATTTT. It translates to CASSFLGTGNQPQHF.

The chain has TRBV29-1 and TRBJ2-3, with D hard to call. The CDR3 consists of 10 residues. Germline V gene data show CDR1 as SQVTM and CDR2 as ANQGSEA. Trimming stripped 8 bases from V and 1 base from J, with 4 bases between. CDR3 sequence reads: CSIGTDTQYF. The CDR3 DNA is TGCAGCATCGGCACAGATACGCAGTATTTT.

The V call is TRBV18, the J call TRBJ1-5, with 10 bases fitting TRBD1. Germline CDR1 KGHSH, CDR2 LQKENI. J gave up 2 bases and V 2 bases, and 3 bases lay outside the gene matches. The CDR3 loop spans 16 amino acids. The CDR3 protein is CASSPTGTGGNQPQHF. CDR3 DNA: TGTGCCAGCTCACCAACCGGGACAGGGGGCAATCAGCCCCAGCATTTT. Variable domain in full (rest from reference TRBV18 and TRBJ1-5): NAGVMQNPRHLVRRRGQEARLRCSPMKGHSHVYWYRQLPEEGLKFMVYLQKENIIDESGMPKERFSAEFPKEGPSILRIQQVVRGDSAAYFCASSPTGTGGNQPQHFGDGTRLSIL.

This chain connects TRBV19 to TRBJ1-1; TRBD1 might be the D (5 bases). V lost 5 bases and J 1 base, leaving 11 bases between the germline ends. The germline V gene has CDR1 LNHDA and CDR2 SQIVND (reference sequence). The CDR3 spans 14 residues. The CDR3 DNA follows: TGTGCCAGTAGTTTCTCCGGGGGGAACACTGAAGCTTTCTTT. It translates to CASSFSGGNTEAFF.

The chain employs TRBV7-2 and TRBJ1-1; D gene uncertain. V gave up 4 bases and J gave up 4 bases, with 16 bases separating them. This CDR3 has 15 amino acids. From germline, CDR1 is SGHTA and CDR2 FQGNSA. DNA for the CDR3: TGTGCCAGCAGCTCCTTAGCGACGGTGGCCACTGAAGCTTTCTTT. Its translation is CASSSLATVATEAFF. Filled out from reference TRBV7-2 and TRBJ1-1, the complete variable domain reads GAGVSQSPSNKVTEKGKDVELRCDPISGHTALYWYRQSLGQGLEFLIYFQGNSAPDKSGLPSDRFSAERTGGSVSTLTIQRTQQEDSAVYLCASSSLATVATEAFFGQGTRLTVV.

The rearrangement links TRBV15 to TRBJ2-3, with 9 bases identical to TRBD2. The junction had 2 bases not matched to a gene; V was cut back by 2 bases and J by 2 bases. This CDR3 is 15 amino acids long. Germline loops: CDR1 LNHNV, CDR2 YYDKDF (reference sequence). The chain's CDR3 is CATSRSGGITDTQYF. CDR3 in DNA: TGTGCCACCAGCAGAAGCGGGGGGATCACAGATACGCAGTATTTT.

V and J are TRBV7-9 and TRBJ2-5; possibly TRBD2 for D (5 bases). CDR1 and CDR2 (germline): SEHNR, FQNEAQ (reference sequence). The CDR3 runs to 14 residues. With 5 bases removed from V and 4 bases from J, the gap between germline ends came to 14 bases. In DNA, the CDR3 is TGTGCCAGCAGCCCGACGCACCGGGGAGAGACCCAGTACTTC. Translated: CASSPTHRGETQYF.

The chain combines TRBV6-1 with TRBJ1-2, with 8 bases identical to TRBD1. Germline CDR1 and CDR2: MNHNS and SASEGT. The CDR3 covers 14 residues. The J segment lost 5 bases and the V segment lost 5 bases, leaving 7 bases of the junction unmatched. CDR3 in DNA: TGTGCCAGCAGTAGGACAGGGATGGAGTATGGCTACACCTTC. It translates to CASSRTGMEYGYTF.

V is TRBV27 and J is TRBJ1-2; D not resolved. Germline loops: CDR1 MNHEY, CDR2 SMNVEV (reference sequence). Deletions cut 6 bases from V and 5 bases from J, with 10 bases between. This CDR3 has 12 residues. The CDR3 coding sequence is TGTGCCAGCAGGGACCGCTTTTATGGCTACACCTTC. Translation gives CASRDRFYGYTF.

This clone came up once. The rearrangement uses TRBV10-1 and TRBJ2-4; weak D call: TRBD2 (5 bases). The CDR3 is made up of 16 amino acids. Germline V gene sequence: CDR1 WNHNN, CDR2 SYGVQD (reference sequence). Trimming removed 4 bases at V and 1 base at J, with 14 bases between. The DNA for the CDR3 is TGCGCCAGCAGTGGACGAGGGTGGATCGCCAAAAACATTCAGTACTTC. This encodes CASSGRGWIAKNIQYF.